This TCR beta chain was found in a study of shared clonotypes between healthy human individuals. On the study more broadly: Donors were a couple of women and a few men aged 18 to 49.

Germline CDR1 SEHNR, CDR2 FQNEAQ (reference sequence). The CDR3 consists of 14 residues. V was pared by 0 bases and J by 3 bases, with 5 bases between. Generated by immunoSEQ multiplex PCR, the TCRdb table keeps only in-frame clones and is missing some. Of around 370,000 clones in the sample, roughly 96% are singletons; the top ten hold around 0.32%. Findings and limits, study-wide: Generally, naive subsets (rather than memory subsets) showed larger estimated richness.

Remarks on this clone: Its antigen remains unidentified.

The TCR comes from a man aged 25-45 years in good health. This chain uses TRBV7-9 with TRBJ2-2; no firm D call. Sequencing input: memory CD8+ T cells sorted from blood. Subset described: CD45RO+ cells pooled with CCR7-negative TemRA cells. The CDR3 region has the DNA TGTGCCAGCAGCTTAGCTTGGGACACCGGGGAGCTGTTTTTT. Encoded protein: CASSLAWDTGELFF.